The rows below give T cell receptor beta chains drawn from one sample of a study of regulatory T cells in long-lasting Graves disease. One entry per CDR3 protein results from TCRdb running MiXCR on the multiplex PCR reads. The sample has 350,000 to 500,000 distinct CDR3 sequences, about a sixth seen once. This same sample was also part of a study on T cells in Graves' hyperthyroidism and ophthalmopathy.

The sample in question was peripheral blood mononuclear cells (PBMCs), obtained at new diagnosis, from a patient treated with antithyroid drugs. These receptor sequences come from a woman aged 25 to 39 with Graves disease. Each CDR3 is given with its conserved first and last residue.

TRBJ2-1 | TRBV28 | CASGLSVYNEQFF
TRBJ2-2 | TRBV20-1 | CSARGEGWTGELFF
TRBJ2-2 | TRBV2 | CASSRDRGPGGELFF
TRBJ2-7 | TRBV7-9 | CASSPERGHSYEQYF
TRBJ1-1 | TRBV18 | CASSPGQRNTEAFF
TRBJ2-7 | TRBV27 | CASSLGGGAPYEQYF
TRBJ2-7 | TRBV12-3/TRBV12-4 | CASSLSGALEQYF
TRBJ2-1 | TRBV18 | CASSPRWEGLNEQFF
TRBJ1-6 | TRBV9 | CASSVGNNSPLHF
TRBJ2-2 | TRBV19 | CASSPRWTGDTGELFF
TRBJ1-2 | TRBV6-1 | CASSEAGWGLSYGYTF
TRBJ1-1 | TRBV20-1 | CSASGGGEGTEAFF
TRBJ2-5 | TRBV25-1 | CASSAIERETQYF
TRBJ2-1 | TRBV7-9 | CASRSGSYEQFF
TRBJ2-7 | TRBV29-1 | CSVLSGPYEQYF
TRBJ1-1 | TRBV18 | CASSPGTRNEAFF
TRBJ2-2 | TRBV13 | CASSSSGWGANTGELFF
TRBJ2-1 | TRBV30 | CAWSVDRRDEQFF
TRBJ1-5 | TRBV20-1 | CSALGTVYSNQPQHF
TRBJ2-5 | TRBV5-4 | CASSFGLAGVGETQYF
TRBJ2-3 | TRBV25-1 | CASSAPGTGGTDTQYF
TRBJ2-3 | TRBV20-1 | CSALITSTDTQYF
TRBJ2-2 | TRBV11-3 | CASSLGGLGNTGELFF
TRBJ2-3 | TRBV20-1 | CSASDTGTGLTDTQYF
TRBJ2-3 | TRBV5-1 | CASTGPGTDTQYF
TRBJ2-5 | TRBV29-1 | CSVEASDQETQYF
TRBJ2-1 | TRBV12-3/TRBV12-4 | CASGRDPPYNEQFF
TRBJ1-5 | TRBV7-9 | CASSMGTGMDPQHF
TRBJ1-1 | TRBV6-5 | CASSYSVRGTTEAFF
TRBJ2-1 | TRBV11-3 | CASSRGGGLPPYNEQFF
TRBJ2-3 | TRBV27 | CASSLLLATDTQYF
TRBJ2-5 | TRBV11-2 | CASSLDAGDGETQYF
TRBJ1-3 | TRBV6-1 | CASLGIQGPNGNTIYF
TRBJ2-2 | TRBV12-3/TRBV12-4 | CASVTAGVNTGELFF
TRBJ1-5 | TRBV20-1 | CSAPRREGEPQHF
TRBJ2-3 | TRBV29-1 | CSVDGVGARTDTQYF
TRBJ2-2 | TRBV30 | CAWSPTGGFTGELFF
TRBJ2-3 | TRBV3-1 | CASSQATWGGQRDTQYF
TRBJ1-5 | TRBV27 | CASSRTGENQPQHF
TRBJ1-5 | TRBV12-3/TRBV12-4 | CASSWATGDQPQHF
TRBJ2-1 | TRBV7-2 | CASATSFDNEQFF
TRBJ1-5 | TRBV27 | CASREGQPQHF
TRBJ2-7 | TRBV6-2/TRBV6-3 | CASSYLLVSEQYF
TRBJ2-1 | TRBV9 | CASSGTDGGPDEQFF
TRBJ2-1 | TRBV11-3 | CASSVSGEPYNEQFF
TRBJ2-7 | TRBV6-5 | CASSYGGLLRIGEQYF
TRBJ2-3 | TRBV6-5 | CASSYSRASGGRTDTQYF
TRBJ2-7 | TRBV6-2/TRBV6-3 | CASSYLYTGFQSYEQYF
TRBJ2-3 | TRBV20-1 | CSALGGSGADTQYF
TRBJ2-1 | TRBV4-1 | CASSQPRLAGGPDEQFF